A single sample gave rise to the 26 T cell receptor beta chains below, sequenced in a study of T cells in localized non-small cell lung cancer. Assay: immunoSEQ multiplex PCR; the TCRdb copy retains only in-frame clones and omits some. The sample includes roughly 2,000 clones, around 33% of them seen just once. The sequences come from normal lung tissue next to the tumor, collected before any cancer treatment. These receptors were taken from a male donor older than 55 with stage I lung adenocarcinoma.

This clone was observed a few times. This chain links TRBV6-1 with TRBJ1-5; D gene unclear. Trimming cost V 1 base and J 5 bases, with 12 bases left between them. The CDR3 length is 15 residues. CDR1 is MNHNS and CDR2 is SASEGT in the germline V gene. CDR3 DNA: TGTGCCAGCAGTGAAGACTGGCAGGTGGATCAGCCCCAGCATTTT. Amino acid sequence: CASSEDWQVDQPQHF.

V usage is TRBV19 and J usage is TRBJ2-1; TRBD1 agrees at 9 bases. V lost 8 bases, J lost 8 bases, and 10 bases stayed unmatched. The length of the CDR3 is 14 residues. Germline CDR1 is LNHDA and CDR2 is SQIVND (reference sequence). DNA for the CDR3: TGTGCCAGTGGCCCGGGACAGGGATCACATGAGCAGTTCTTC. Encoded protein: CASGPGQGSHEQFF.

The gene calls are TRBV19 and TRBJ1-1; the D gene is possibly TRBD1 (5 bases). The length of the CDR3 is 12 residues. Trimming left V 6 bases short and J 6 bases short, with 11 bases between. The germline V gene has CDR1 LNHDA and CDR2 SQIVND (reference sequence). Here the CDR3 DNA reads TGTGCCAGTAGAGTGGGGACGGCTGAAGCTTTCTTT. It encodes CASRVGTAEAFF. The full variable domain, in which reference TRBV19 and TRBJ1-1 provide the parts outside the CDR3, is DGGITQSPKYLFRKEGQNVTLSCEQNLNHDAMYWYRQDPGQGLRLIYYSQIVNDFQKGDIAEGYSVSREKKESFPLTVTSAQKNPTAFYLCASRVGTAEAFFGQGTRLTVV.

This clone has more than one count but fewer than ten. The CDR3 DNA follows: TGCGCCAGCAGCTTAGGGGGAGGGCCGGACGAGCAGTACTTC. Translated, it gives CASSLGGGPDEQYF. The chain joins TRBV5-1 to TRBJ2-7; D may be TRBD2 (7 bases). CDR3 size: 14 residues. Germline lookup yields CDR1 SGHRS and CDR2 YFSETQ. V shed 2 bases and J shed 5 bases, with 14 bases lying between them.

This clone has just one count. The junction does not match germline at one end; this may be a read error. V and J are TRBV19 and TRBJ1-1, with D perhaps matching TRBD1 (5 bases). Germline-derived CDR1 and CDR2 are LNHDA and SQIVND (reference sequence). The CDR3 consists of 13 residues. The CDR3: CTSSIVGGTEAFF. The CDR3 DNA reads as TGTACCAGTAGTATAGTGGGGGGCACTGAAGCTTTCTTT.

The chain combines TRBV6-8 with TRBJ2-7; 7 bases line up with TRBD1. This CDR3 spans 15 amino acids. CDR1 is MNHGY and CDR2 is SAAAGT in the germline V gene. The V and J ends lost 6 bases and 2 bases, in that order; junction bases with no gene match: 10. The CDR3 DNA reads TGTGCCAGCAGCTCCTCCAGGGACAGTCCCTACGAGCAGTACTTC. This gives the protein CASSSSRDSPYEQYF.

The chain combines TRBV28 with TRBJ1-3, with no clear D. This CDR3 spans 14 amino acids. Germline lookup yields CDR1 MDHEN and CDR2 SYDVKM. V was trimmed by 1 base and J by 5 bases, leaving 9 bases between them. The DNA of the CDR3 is TGTGCCAGCAGTTTATCCGCAGGCCGAAACACCATATATTTT. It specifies CASSLSAGRNTIYF.

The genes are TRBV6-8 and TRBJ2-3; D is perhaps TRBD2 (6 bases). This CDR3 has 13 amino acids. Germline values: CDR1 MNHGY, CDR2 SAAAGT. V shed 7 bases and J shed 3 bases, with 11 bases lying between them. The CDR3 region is CASTGLTTDTQYF. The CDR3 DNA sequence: TGTGCCAGCACGGGACTGACTACAGATACGCAGTATTTT.

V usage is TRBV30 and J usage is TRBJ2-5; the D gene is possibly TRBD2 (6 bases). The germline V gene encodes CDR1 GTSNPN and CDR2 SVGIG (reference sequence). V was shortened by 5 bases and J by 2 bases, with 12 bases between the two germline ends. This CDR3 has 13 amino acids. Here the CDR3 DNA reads TGTGCCTGGCGCTCTGCGGGGCAAGAGACCCAGTACTTC. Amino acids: CAWRSAGQETQYF.

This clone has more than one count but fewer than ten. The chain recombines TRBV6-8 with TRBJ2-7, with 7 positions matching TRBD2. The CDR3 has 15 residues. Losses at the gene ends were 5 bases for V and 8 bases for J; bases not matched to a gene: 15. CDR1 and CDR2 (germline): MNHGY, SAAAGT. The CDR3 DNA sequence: TGTGCCAGCAGTATCGAAGCGGGGCGCCCTCTAAAGCAGTACTTC. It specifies CASSIEAGRPLKQYF.

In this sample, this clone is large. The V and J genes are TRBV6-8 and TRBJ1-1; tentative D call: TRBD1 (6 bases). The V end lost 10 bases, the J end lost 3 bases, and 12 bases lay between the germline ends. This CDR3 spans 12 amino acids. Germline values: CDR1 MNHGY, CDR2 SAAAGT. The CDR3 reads CAINEGDTEAFF. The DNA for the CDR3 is TGTGCCATCAACGAGGGGGACACTGAAGCTTTCTTT.

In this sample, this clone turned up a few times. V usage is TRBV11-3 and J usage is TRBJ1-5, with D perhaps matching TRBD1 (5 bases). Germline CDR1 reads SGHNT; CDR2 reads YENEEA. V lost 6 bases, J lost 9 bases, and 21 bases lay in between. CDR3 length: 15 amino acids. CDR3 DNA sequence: TGTGCCAGCAGTCTTAGAGAGGGGACCCGGTGGCCCCAGCATTTT. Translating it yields CASSLREGTRWPQHF.

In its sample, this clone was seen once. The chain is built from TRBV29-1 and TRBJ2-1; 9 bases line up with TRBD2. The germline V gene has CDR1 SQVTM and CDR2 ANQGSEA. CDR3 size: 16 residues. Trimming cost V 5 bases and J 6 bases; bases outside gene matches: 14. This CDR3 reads CSVPMEGLAKFNEQFF. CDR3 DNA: TGCAGCGTTCCAATGGAGGGACTAGCTAAGTTCAATGAGCAGTTCTTC.

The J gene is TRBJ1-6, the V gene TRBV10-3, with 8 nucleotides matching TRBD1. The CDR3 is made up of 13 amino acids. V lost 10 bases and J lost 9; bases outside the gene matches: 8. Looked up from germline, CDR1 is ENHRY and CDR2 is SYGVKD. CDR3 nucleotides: TGTGCCACAACGACAGGGGAGGGTTCACCCCTCCACTTT. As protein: CATTTGEGSPLHF.

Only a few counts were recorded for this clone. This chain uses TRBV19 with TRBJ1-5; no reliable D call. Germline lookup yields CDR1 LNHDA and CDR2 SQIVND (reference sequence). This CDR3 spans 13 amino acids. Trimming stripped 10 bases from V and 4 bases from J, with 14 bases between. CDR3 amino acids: CATRMDGNQPQHF. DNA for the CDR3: TGTGCCACTCGCATGGACGGGAATCAGCCCCAGCATTTT. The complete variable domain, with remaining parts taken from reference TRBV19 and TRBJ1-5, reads DGGITQSPKYLFRKEGQNVTLSCEQNLNHDAMYWYRQDPGQGLRLIYYSQIVNDFQKGDIAEGYSVSREKKESFPLTVTSAQKNPTAFYLCATRMDGNQPQHFGDGTRLSIL.

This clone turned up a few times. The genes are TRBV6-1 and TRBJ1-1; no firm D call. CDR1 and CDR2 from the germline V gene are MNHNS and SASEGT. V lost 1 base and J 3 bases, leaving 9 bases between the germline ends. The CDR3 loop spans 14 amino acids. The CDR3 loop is CASSEGRVDTEAFF. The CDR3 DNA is TGTGCCAGCAGTGAAGGTAGGGTTGACACTGAAGCTTTCTTT.

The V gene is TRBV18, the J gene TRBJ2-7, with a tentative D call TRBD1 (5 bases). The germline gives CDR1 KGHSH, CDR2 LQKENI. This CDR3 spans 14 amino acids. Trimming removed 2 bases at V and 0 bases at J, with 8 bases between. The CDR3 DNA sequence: TGTGCCAGCTCACCATCGACAGACTCCTACGAGCAGTACTTC. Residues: CASSPSTDSYEQYF.

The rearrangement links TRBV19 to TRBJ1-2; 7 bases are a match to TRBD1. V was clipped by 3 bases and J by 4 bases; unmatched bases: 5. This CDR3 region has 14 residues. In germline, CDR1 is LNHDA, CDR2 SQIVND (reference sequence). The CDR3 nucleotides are TGTGCCAGTAGTATCCCCGGGACAGCCTATGGCTACACCTTC. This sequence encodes CASSIPGTAYGYTF.

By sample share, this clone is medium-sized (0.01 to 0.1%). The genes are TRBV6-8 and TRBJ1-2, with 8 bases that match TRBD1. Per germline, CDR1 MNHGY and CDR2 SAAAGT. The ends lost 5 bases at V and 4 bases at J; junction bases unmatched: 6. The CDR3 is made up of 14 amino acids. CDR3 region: CASSEDRAPYGYTF. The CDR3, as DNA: TGTGCCAGCAGTGAGGACAGGGCCCCCTATGGCTACACCTTC.

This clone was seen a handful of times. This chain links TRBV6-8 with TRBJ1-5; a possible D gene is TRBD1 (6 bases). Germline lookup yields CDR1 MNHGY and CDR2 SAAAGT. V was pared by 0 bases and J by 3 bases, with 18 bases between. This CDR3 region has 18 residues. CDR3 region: CASSYSMGASPFNQPQHF. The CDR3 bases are TGTGCCAGCAGTTACTCGATGGGGGCCTCACCCTTCAATCAGCCCCAGCATTTT.

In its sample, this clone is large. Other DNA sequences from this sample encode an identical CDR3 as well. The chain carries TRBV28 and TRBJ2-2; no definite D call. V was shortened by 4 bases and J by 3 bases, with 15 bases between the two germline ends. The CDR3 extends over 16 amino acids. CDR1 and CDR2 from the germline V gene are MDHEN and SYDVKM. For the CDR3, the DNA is TGTGCCAGCAGTTCCCCGGCTAGTCGGGACACCGGGGAGCTGTTTTTT. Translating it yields CASSSPASRDTGELFF. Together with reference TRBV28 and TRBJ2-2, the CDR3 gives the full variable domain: DVKVTQSSRYLVKRTGEKVFLECVQDMDHENMFWYRQDPGLGLRLIYFSYDVKMKEKGDIPEGYSVSREKKERFSLILESASTNQTSMYLCASSSPASRDTGELFFGEGSRLTVL.

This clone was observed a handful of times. The CDR3 spells CASTAGQGGAPLHF. CDR3 DNA: TGTGCCAGTACCGCGGGACAGGGTGGTGCACCCCTCCACTTT. This chain uses TRBV19 with TRBJ1-6; 9 bases fit TRBD1. V lost 7 bases and J lost 11; bases outside the gene matches: 9. The CDR3 covers 14 residues. CDR1 is LNHDA and CDR2 is SQIVND in the germline V gene (reference sequence).

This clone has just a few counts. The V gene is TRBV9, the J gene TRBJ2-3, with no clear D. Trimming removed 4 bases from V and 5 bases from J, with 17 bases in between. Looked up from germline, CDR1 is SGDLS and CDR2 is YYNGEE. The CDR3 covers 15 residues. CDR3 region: CASSPKLQPGDTQYF. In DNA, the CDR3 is TGTGCCAGCAGCCCCAAACTACAACCGGGAGATACGCAGTATTTT. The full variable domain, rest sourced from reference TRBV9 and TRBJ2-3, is DSGVTQTPKHLITATGQRVTLRCSPRSGDLSVYWYQQSLDQGLQFLIQYYNGEERAKGNILERFSAQQFPDLHSELNLSSLELGDSALYFCASSPKLQPGDTQYFGPGTRLTVL.

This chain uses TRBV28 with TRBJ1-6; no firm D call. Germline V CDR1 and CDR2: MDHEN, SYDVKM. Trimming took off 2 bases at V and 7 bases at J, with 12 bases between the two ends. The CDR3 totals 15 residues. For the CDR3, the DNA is TGTGCCAGCAGTTTAAGGGCTGGTGGAAATTCACCCCTCCACTTT. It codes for CASSLRAGGNSPLHF. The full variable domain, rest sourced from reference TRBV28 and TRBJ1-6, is DVKVTQSSRYLVKRTGEKVFLECVQDMDHENMFWYRQDPGLGLRLIYFSYDVKMKEKGDIPEGYSVSREKKERFSLILESASTNQTSMYLCASSLRAGGNSPLHFGNGTRLTVT.

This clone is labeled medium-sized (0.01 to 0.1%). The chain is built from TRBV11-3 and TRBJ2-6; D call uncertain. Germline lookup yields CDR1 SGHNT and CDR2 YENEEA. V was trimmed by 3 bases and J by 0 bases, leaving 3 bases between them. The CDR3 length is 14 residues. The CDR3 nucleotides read TGTGCCAGCAGCTTGAACTCTGGGGCCAACGTCCTGACTTTC. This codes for CASSLNSGANVLTF.

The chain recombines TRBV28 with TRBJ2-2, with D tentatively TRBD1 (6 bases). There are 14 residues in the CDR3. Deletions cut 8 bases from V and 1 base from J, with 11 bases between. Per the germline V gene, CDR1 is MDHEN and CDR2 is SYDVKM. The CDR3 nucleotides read TGTGCCAGCTTGACGGGACAGAACACCGGGGAGCTGTTTTTT. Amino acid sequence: CASLTGQNTGELFF.